The 8 T cell receptor beta chains listed next were all sequenced from one sample in a study of T cell responses to AZD1222 COVID-19 vaccine. Assay used: immunoSEQ multiplex PCR; TCRdb lists only in-frame clones, some missing. Counted here are tens of thousands of clones, roughly 87% occurring once; the ten biggest clones make up over 7.5%. This specimen was peripheral blood, taken 28 days after the second AZD1222 dose. The receptor source for this set is an adult who received the AZD1222 COVID-19 vaccine.

This chain joins TRBV5-1 and TRBJ1-5; 9 bases align to TRBD1. In germline, CDR1 is SGHRS, CDR2 YFSETQ. The CDR3 contains 16 residues. The V segment lost 0 bases and the J segment 6 bases; nucleotides outside the gene matches: 7. The CDR3 DNA is TGCGCCAGCAGCTTGGGCACGGGACAGGGAAGTCAGCCCCAGCATTTT. Translated: CASSLGTGQGSQPQHF.

The rearrangement joins TRBV6-4 to TRBJ2-3, with D possibly matching TRBD2 (6 bases). Germline lookup yields CDR1 MRHNA and CDR2 SNTAGT. The CDR3 has 15 residues. Trimming shortened V by 0 bases and J by 4 bases, and 11 bases separated the two germline ends. The CDR3: CASSDSGGRADTQYF. CDR3 bases: TGTGCCAGCAGTGACTCGGGGGGACGGGCAGATACGCAGTATTTT.

The chain recombines TRBV5-1 with TRBJ2-2; TRBD1 agrees at 9 bases. This CDR3 has 15 residues. V was pared by 2 bases and J by 4 bases, with 3 bases of the junction left unmatched. Per germline, CDR1 SGHRS and CDR2 YFSETQ. The CDR3 is CASSLQGASTGELFF. The CDR3 nucleotides are TGCGCCAGCAGCTTACAGGGGGCGAGCACCGGGGAGCTGTTTTTT.

This chain uses TRBV9 with TRBJ2-1, with 9 bases that match TRBD2. The germline V gene has CDR1 SGDLS and CDR2 YYNGEE. The V gene end was trimmed by 2 bases and the J gene end by 9 bases; junction bases not matched to a gene: 6. The length of the CDR3 is 14 residues. The CDR3 here is CASSVTAGGFEQFF. DNA of the CDR3: TGTGCCAGCAGCGTCACTGCGGGGGGGTTTGAGCAGTTCTTC. Together with reference TRBV9 and TRBJ2-1, the CDR3 gives the full variable domain: DSGVTQTPKHLITATGQRVTLRCSPRSGDLSVYWYQQSLDQGLQFLIQYYNGEERAKGNILERFSAQQFPDLHSELNLSSLELGDSALYFCASSVTAGGFEQFFGPGTRLTVL.

The chain has TRBV18 and TRBJ1-1, with unresolved D. The CDR3 loop spans 11 amino acids. Trimming took 6 bases from V and 3 from J, leaving 5 bases between them. Germline V CDR1 and CDR2: KGHSH, LQKENI. CDR3 residues: CASSGDTEAFF. As DNA, the CDR3 is TGTGCCAGCTCTGGGGACACTGAAGCTTTCTTT.

The chain recombines TRBV7-2 with TRBJ1-4; 7 bases map to TRBD1. The CDR3 is made up of 15 amino acids. J gave up 2 bases and V 2 bases, and 2 bases lay outside the gene matches. Germline CDR1 and CDR2: SGHTA and FQGNSA. DNA of the CDR3: TGTGCCAGCAGCTTACAAGGGGGCACTAATGAAAAACTGTTTTTT. Its protein is CASSLQGGTNEKLFF.

The V and J genes are TRBV4-3 and TRBJ1-1; 9 nucleotides line up with TRBD1. The CDR3 covers 14 residues. The junction had 7 bases not matched to a gene; V was cut back by 5 bases and J by 6 bases. In germline, CDR1 is LGHNA, CDR2 YSLEER. DNA for the CDR3: TGCGCCAGCAGCTTCCGGGACAGGGACGCTGAAGCTTTCTTT. Translating it yields CASSFRDRDAEAFF.

The V and J genes are TRBV5-4 and TRBJ2-2; 7 bases fit TRBD1. V shed 3 bases, J shed 7 bases, and the junction held 9 bases outside the gene matches. This CDR3 comprises 15 residues. Germline assignment: CDR1 SGHNT and CDR2 YYREEE (reference sequence). Here the CDR3 DNA reads TGTGCCAGCAGCTCCTTGGCAGGGGGTGGCGGGGAGCTGTTTTTT. Translating it yields CASSSLAGGGGELFF.